A selection of T cell receptor beta chains follows, all from one sample in a study of monozygotic twins with inflammatory bowel disease. Using the 5' RACE reads, TCRdb records one entry per CDR3 protein without DNA. The sample table includes about 420,000 distinct CDR3 sequences. Sequencing was performed on blood. Receptors were obtained from a human donor with ulcerative colitis or Crohn's disease, or a healthy co-twin of an affected twin (not recorded which). CDR3s include the opening cysteine and the closing phenylalanine or tryptophan.

j_call v_call cdr3_aa
TRBJ1-1 TRBV7-2 CASRPGTENTEAFF
TRBJ1-3 TRBV6-5 CASSYSLQSSGNTIYF
TRBJ2-5 TRBV7-6 CASSPRIRLGKETQYF
TRBJ2-4 TRBV29-1 CSVIPGDKAKNIQYF
TRBJ1-1 TRBV11-2 CASMRLGGGVTEAFF
TRBJ1-2 TRBV10-3 CAISESWGVAYGYTF
TRBJ2-1 TRBV7-9 CASSPRQGNEQFF
TRBJ2-1 TRBV7-2 CASSQSGGSSYNEQFF
TRBJ2-4 TRBV7-2 CASSLAGSGRAKNIQYF
TRBJ1-2 TRBV7-2 CASSPSFGGYGYTF
TRBJ2-3 TRBV21-1 CASSKVLRGGLNTQYF
TRBJ2-1 TRBV12-3/TRBV12-4 CASSLSGELYNEQFF
TRBJ2-1 TRBV7-9 CASREDRVRGNEQFF
TRBJ1-5 TRBV5-1 CASSLLGTGTDSNQPQHF
TRBJ2-7 TRBV7-6 CASSSGTDYEQYF
TRBJ2-7 TRBV20-1 CSARDPTRGPREQYF
TRBJ2-2 TRBV27 CASNRSGRGIGELFF
TRBJ2-1 TRBV11-2 CASSFGPGQNNEQFF
TRBJ1-6 TRBV27 CASSFRGSTNSPLHF
TRBJ2-1 TRBV5-1 CASSLAVSSYNEQFF
TRBJ1-1 TRBV5-1 CASSFLGDWNTEAFF
TRBJ2-5 TRBV11-2 CASSPRLSGSWETQYF
TRBJ2-4 TRBV19 CASTRGTGTSLNIQYF
TRBJ2-5 TRBV11-1 CASSPRGAAVETQYF
TRBJ2-1 TRBV9 CASSVEVSSNEQFF
TRBJ1-1 TRBV18 CASSPQGFAREAFF
TRBJ1-1 TRBV6-5 CASARGNTEAFF